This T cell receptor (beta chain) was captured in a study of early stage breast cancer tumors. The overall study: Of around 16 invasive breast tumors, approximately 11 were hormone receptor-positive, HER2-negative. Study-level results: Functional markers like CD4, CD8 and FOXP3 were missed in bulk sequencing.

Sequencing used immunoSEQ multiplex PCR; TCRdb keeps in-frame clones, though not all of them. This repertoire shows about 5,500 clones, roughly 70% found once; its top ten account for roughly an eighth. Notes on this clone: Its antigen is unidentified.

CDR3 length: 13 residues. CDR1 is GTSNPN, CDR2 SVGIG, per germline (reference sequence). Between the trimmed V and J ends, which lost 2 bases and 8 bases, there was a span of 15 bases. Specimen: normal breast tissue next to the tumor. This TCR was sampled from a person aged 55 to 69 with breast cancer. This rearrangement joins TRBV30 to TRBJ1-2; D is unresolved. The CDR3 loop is CAWSRSPKGGYTF. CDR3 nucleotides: TGTGCCTGGAGTAGGAGTCCCAAAGGGGGCTACACCTTC.